One T cell receptor (beta chain) is described in this entry. The antigen remains unidentified. The data belong to a study of T cells in lung cancer brain metastases. Genomic DNA input was about 2.24 to 5 ug, equal within pairs. TCRdb's table, derived via immunoSEQ multiplex PCR, lists solely in-frame clones and lacks some. The sample contains several thousand clones, over 75% of which appear only once. Findings and limits, study-wide: Most clones were lesion-specific, with limited overlap between paired lesions (mean Morisita index about 0.23). The complete infiltrating T cell repertoire may not have been retrieved from FFPE.

Source material: tumor tissue from a brain metastasis. The clonotype comes from a woman in her 50s with non-small cell lung cancer that had spread to the brain.

In DNA form, the CDR3 reads TGTGCCAGCAGCTTCACGTGGGAGGGAAACACTGAAGCTTTCTTT. Amino acids: CASSFTWEGNTEAFF. The genes are TRBV7-2 and TRBJ1-1, with D uncertain. V lost 3 bases and J 2 bases, leaving 13 bases between the germline ends. CDR3 length: 15 residues. The germline CDR1 and CDR2 sequences are SGHTA and FQGNSA.